A selection of T cell receptor beta chains follows, all from one sample in a study of beta chain features in type 1 diabetes. Assay used: immunoSEQ multiplex PCR; TCRdb lists only in-frame clones, some missing. In the table there are 130,000 or so clones, 9% of which are singletons. The specimen was central memory CD4+ T cells from blood. Receptor source: a young man with type 1 diabetes. The CDR3 runs from the conserved cysteine through the conserved F or W. The D gene is left open where the match is weak. Where a row states a size, it is once, few, many or the class of an expanded clone; other rows omit it.

size,D,V,J,DNA,CDR3
-,TRBD2,TRBV28,TRBJ2-3,TGTGCCAGCAGTCCCCCAGGCGCGGGGGTTCCTTCTAGCACAGATACGCAGTATTTT,CASSPPGAGVPSSTDTQYF
few,TRBD2,TRBV11-3,TRBJ2-5,TGTGCCAGCAGTCCTAGCGGGGGGGAAGAGACCCAGTACTTC,CASSPSGGEETQYF
few,-,TRBV7-9,TRBJ2-1,TGTGCCAGCAGTCGGTACAATGAGCAGTTCTTC,CASSRYNEQFF
-,-,TRBV7-2,TRBJ1-5,TGTGCCAGCAGCTTATATCAGGATAGCAATCAGCCCCAGCATTTT,CASSLYQDSNQPQHF
few,TRBD1,TRBV29-1,TRBJ2-1,TGCAGCGTTGAGGGGACAGGGTTGTACAATGAGCAGTTCTTC,CSVEGTGLYNEQFF
few,TRBD1,TRBV5-4,TRBJ1-4,TGTGCCAGCAGCTCGGGAGGGGGCGAGGAAAAACTGTTTTTT,CASSSGGGEEKLFF
-,-,TRBV7-2,TRBJ1-6,TGTGCCAGCAGCATAGAACAGGGCGGCCAATCACCCCTCCACTTT,CASSIEQGGQSPLHF
few,-,TRBV4-3,TRBJ2-5,TGCGCCAGCAGCCAAGGAGGAGGAGGGGGCCTATTGAGGCTGCTACAAGAGACCCAGTACTTC,CASSQGGGGGLLRLLQETQYF
few,-,TRBV6-1,TRBJ1-5,TGTGCCAGCAGGGGCGGGAATCAGCCCCAGCATTTT,CASRGGNQPQHF
-,-,TRBV2,TRBJ2-3,TGTGCCAGCAGTGGGTCAACGGAGGCAGATACGCAGTATTTT,CASSGSTEADTQYF
-,TRBD1,TRBV29-1,TRBJ2-1,TGCAGCGCCAGCCGGGACAGGGGTTACAATGAGCAGTTCTTC,CSASRDRGYNEQFF
few,TRBD2,TRBV6-6,TRBJ2-3,TGTGCCAGCGGGGTCGGGGGGGCAGATACGCAGTATTTT,CASGVGGADTQYF
-,-,TRBV5-1,TRBJ2-2,TGCGCCAGCAGCCAGGGACAGAACACCGGGGAGCTGTTTTTT,CASSQGQNTGELFF
-,TRBD2,TRBV5-1,TRBJ2-1,TGCGCCAGCAGCTTGGCCAAACCAGCGGGGTACCCGAGCTCCTACAATGAGCAGTTCTTC,CASSLAKPAGYPSSYNEQFF
few,TRBD1,TRBV28,TRBJ2-7,TGTGCCAGCAGTTGGGGGGACAGGGGGCAGAAGCAGTACTTC,CASSWGDRGQKQYF
few,TRBD1,TRBV4-2,TRBJ2-2,TGTGCCAGCAGCCACCCCGGCCCGGGACAGGGGACCTATACGAACACCGGGGAGCTGTTTTTT,CASSHPGPGQGTYTNTGELFF
few,TRBD2,TRBV4-3,TRBJ2-3,TGCGCCAGCAGCCAGGCCCTCGGGGCGGGGGTCACAGATACGCAGTATTTT,CASSQALGAGVTDTQYF
few,-,TRBV6-1,TRBJ2-7,TGTGCCAGCAGTGAAGGAGTAAGCGAGCAGTACTTC,CASSEGVSEQYF
-,TRBD1,TRBV5-4,TRBJ2-1,TGTGCCAGCAGCTATCCCGGACAGGGGATCTACAATGAGCAGTTCTTC,CASSYPGQGIYNEQFF
few,-,TRBV4-2,TRBJ2-3,TGTGCCAGCAGCCAAGAGGGTGGGGCAGCACCGCCCACAGATACGCAGTATTTT,CASSQEGGAAPPTDTQYF
few,TRBD2,TRBV30,TRBJ2-3,TGTGCCTTTCGGCTGGGCGGGGGGGCCCCAGATACGCAGTATTTT,CAFRLGGGAPDTQYF
-,TRBD2,TRBV29-1,TRBJ2-1,TGCAGCGTTGAAACTAGCGGGGGGGCCTTTTTGGGTTACAATGAGCAGTTCTTC,CSVETSGGAFLGYNEQFF
many,-,TRBV28,TRBJ2-5,TGTGCCAGCAGCCCTCCGGTAGAGACCCAGTACTTC,CASSPPVETQYF
-,TRBD2,TRBV11-2,TRBJ2-3,TGTGCCAGCAGGCGACTAGCGGGGGGCCGTACAGATACGCAGTATTTT,CASRRLAGGRTDTQYF
few,-,TRBV10-3,TRBJ2-1,TGTGCCATCAGCGCTCGGGCAGGGGTCGATGAGCAGTTCTTC,CAISARAGVDEQFF
few,-,TRBV7-2,TRBJ2-7,TGTGCCAGCAGCATACAAAGAGGGGAGCAGTACTTC,CASSIQRGEQYF
few,TRBD2,TRBV7-3,TRBJ2-6,TGTGCCAGCAGCCTTAGCGGGGGGCCCTCTGGGGCCAACGTCCTGACTTTC,CASSLSGGPSGANVLTF
-,-,TRBV9,TRBJ1-1,TGTGCCAGCAGCGTAGGAGGGGGGGCTGGGACTGAAGCTTTCTTT,CASSVGGGAGTEAFF
-,TRBD1,TRBV4-2,TRBJ2-7,TGTGCCAGCAGCCTCCCTCGGGACAGGGCTTACGAGCAGTACTTC,CASSLPRDRAYEQYF
-,-,TRBV6-6,TRBJ2-7,TGTGCCAGCACTACCCCGGGTAGACCCTACGAGCAGTACTTC,CASTTPGRPYEQYF
-,TRBD2,TRBV9,TRBJ2-3,TGTGCCAGCAGCGTAGAATTGGCGGGGGGGGCTGTCACAGATACGCAGTATTTT,CASSVELAGGAVTDTQYF
few,TRBD2,TRBV29-1,TRBJ2-5,TGCAGCGTTGAGAGGGCTAGCGGGCTCCAAGAGACCCAGTACTTC,CSVERASGLQETQYF
-,TRBD2,TRBV5-4,TRBJ2-2,TGTGCCAGCAGCGAGGGACTAGCGGGGTGGACCGGGGAGCTGTTTTTT,CASSEGLAGWTGELFF
few,-,TRBV7-9,TRBJ1-1,TGTGCCAGCAGTCCCGGGACAAAGAACACTGAAGCTTTCTTT,CASSPGTKNTEAFF
-,TRBD1,TRBV27,TRBJ2-2,TGTGCCAGCAGCCTGGACAGGTACACCGGGGAGCTGTTTTTT,CASSLDRYTGELFF
-,-,TRBV2,TRBJ2-7,TGTGCCAGCTCGGATGGGACTGTCCCCTACGAGCAGTACTTC,CASSDGTVPYEQYF
few,-,TRBV29-1,TRBJ2-7,TGCAGCGTTGGTTCAGGGATCGACGAGCAGTACTTC,CSVGSGIDEQYF
-,TRBD1,TRBV6-1,TRBJ1-5,TGTGCCAGCAGTGAAAGGGCGGGACAGGCGGTGTGGGACAATCAGCCCCAGCATTTT,CASSERAGQAVWDNQPQHF
-,-,TRBV29-1,TRBJ1-1,TGCAGCACCCCCAGGGCTGACCGCGCTGAAGCTTTCTTT,CSTPRADRAEAFF
few,-,TRBV29-1,TRBJ1-4,TGCAGCGTTGGGGACATAGGGGGACATGAAAAACTGTTTTTT,CSVGDIGGHEKLFF
few,-,TRBV4-3,TRBJ1-3,TGCGCCAGCAGCCAAGAACCTGACACTGGAAACACCATATATTTT,CASSQEPDTGNTIYF